This TCR beta chain emerged from a study of CD8+ T cells in alopecia areata. The overall study: Oral tofacitinib, 5 to 10 mg twice daily, was given in an open-label trial. Study results and limitations: Alphabeta T cells residing in normal skin are also sequenced in scalp samples. Among patients, TCR sharing was less clear than in mice, a difference possibly due in part to HLA diversity in the patient population.

Alopecia areata patients had lesional scalp punch biopsies and peripheral blood taken from them. As regards this clone: Its cognate antigen is unknown.

Trimming removed 7 bases at V and 0 bases at J, with 7 bases between. CDR1 and CDR2 (germline): MNHEY, SVGAGI. The CDR3 length is 13 residues. After isolation, RNA underwent reverse transcription to generate cDNA as the sequencing template. Method: immunoSEQ multiplex PCR; TCRdb's copy keeps in-frame clones and lacks some. Of hundreds of thousands of clones in the sample, 67% were seen once. The sample was CD4+ T cells sorted from blood, taken at week 0. This chain uses TRBV6-5 with TRBJ2-4; a weak D match, TRBD2 (5 bases). This TCR was recovered from a human donor with alopecia areata. In DNA, the CDR3 is TGTGCCAGCATGGGAGTAGCCAAAAACATTCAGTACTTC. Amino acids: CASMGVAKNIQYF.